This TCR beta chain derives from a study of PD-L1 blockade in urothelial cancer. Study details: Patients initiated atezolizumab around 2014 at 1,200 mg intravenously every 3 weeks. Patients arrived having already received 0 to 3 prior chemotherapy regimens.

Profiling relied on immunoSEQ multiplex PCR, and the TCRdb table lists in-frame clones only, not all of them. Of approximately 50,000 clones listed, around 84% are singletons. Germline V gene lookup returns CDR1 MDHEN and CDR2 SYDVKM. The V gene lost 4 bases and the J gene lost 7 bases, with 14 bases spanning the gap. The CDR3 length is 14 residues. The time point was: pretreatment peripheral blood. It was locally advanced or metastatic urothelial carcinoma that patients had. The chain combines TRBV28 with TRBJ1-5, with TRBD1 as a possible D gene (5 bases). The starting material was PBMCs, obtained around atezolizumab (anti-PD-L1) treatment. This clonotype was sampled from a man between 65 and 85 years old with urothelial cancer. As DNA, the CDR3 is TGTGCCAGCAGTTCCCTCCTAGGGGAACAGCCCCAGCATTTT. The encoded protein is CASSSLLGEQPQHF.